The next 21 T cell receptor beta chains were all read from a single sample in a study of T cell responses to AZD1222 COVID-19 vaccine. Sequencing used immunoSEQ multiplex PCR; TCRdb keeps in-frame clones, though not all of them. The sample includes some 88,000 clones, roughly nine tenths of them seen just once. Sequenced here: peripheral blood, sampled on day 0 of AZD1222 vaccination. These TCRs come from an adult in good health.

The rearrangement uses TRBV4-1 and TRBJ2-1; a possible D gene is TRBD2 (5 bases). With 6 bases removed from V and 10 bases from J, the gap between germline ends came to 10 bases. Germline V gene data show CDR1 as MGHRA and CDR2 as YSYEKL. CDR3 size: 11 residues. The chain's CDR3 is CASREAYEQFF. The DNA of the CDR3 is TGCGCCAGCAGGGAGGCGTACGAGCAGTTCTTC.

Only one count was recorded for this clone. The chain joins TRBV10-3 to TRBJ2-1; 8 bases agree with TRBD2. There are 14 residues in the CDR3. Germline V lookup: CDR1 ENHRY, CDR2 SYGVKD. Trimming at V came to 7 bases and at J to 0 bases, leaving 2 bases not matched to a gene. Written as DNA, the CDR3 is TGTGCCATCAACCGGGAGGGCTCCTACAATGAGCAGTTCTTC. Protein: CAINREGSYNEQFF.

The CDR3, as DNA: TGTGCCAGCTCACCAGATCTGTCCTATGAGCAGTTCTTC. Translation gives CASSPDLSYEQFF. The chain combines TRBV18 with TRBJ2-1; D not certain. CDR1 and CDR2 from the germline V gene are KGHSH and LQKENI. This CDR3 region has 13 residues. The ends were cut back, 2 bases at V and 8 bases at J, with 10 bases in the middle.

The V gene is TRBV7-9, the J gene TRBJ2-1; 10 bases are a match to TRBD2. The CDR3 is made up of 16 amino acids. V lost 5 bases, J lost 1 base, and 5 bases stayed unmatched. Germline CDR1 and CDR2: SEHNR and FQNEAQ (reference sequence). As DNA, the CDR3 is TGTGCCAGCAGCCGATCTAGCGGGAGTTCCTACAATGAGCAGTTCTTC. It specifies CASSRSSGSSYNEQFF. The full variable domain, with the rest looked up from reference TRBV7-9 and TRBJ2-1, is DTGVSQNPRHKITKRGQNVTFRCDPISEHNRLYWYRQTLGQGPEFLTYFQNEAQLEKSRLLSDRFSAERPKGSFSTLEIQRTEQGDSAMYLCASSRSSGSSYNEQFFGPGTRLTVL.

This chain joins TRBV14 and TRBJ2-7; D ambiguous. V was shortened by 4 bases and J by 0 bases, with 4 bases between the two germline ends. This CDR3 region has 12 residues. Germline lookup yields CDR1 SGHDN and CDR2 FVKESK. Here the CDR3 reads CASSLSSYEQYF. The CDR3 DNA is TGTGCCAGCAGCCTGAGCTCCTACGAGCAGTACTTC.

Comment on this clone: Compared with germline, one end of the junction differs, possibly owing to a read error. The chain is built from TRBV19 and TRBJ2-1; D is perhaps TRBD1 or TRBD2 (5 bases each). The germline V gene has CDR1 LNHDA and CDR2 SQIVND (reference sequence). The length of the CDR3 is 12 residues. The CDR3 coding sequence is TGTGCCAGTAGTATAGGGGGGTGGGAGCTGTTCTTC. This codes for CASSIGGWELFF. The full variable domain, in which reference TRBV19 and TRBJ2-1 provide the parts outside the CDR3, is DGGITQSPKYLFRKEGQNVTLSCEQNLNHDAMYWYRQDPGQGLRLIYYSQIVNDFQKGDIAEGYSVSREKKESFPLTVTSAQKNPTAFYLCASSIGGWELFFGPGTRLTVL.

The chain is built from TRBV5-1 and TRBJ2-3; D is ambiguous. The germline CDR1 and CDR2 sequences are SGHRS and YFSETQ. V dropped 4 bases and J dropped 2 bases, with 11 bases sitting between them. The CDR3 spans 14 residues. The CDR3 reads CASSNGRPTDTQYF. The CDR3 DNA reads as TGCGCCAGCAGCAATGGACGACCCACAGATACGCAGTATTTT.

The chain combines TRBV27 with TRBJ1-5; 10 nucleotides agree with TRBD1. This CDR3 has 19 amino acids. Per germline, CDR1 MNHEY and CDR2 SMNVEV (reference sequence). After removal of 1 base from V and 4 bases from J, the junction contained 13 bases not matched to a gene. CDR3 bases: TGTGCCAGCAGTTTATTTGGGGGCCGAGGGACAGGGGCGAATCAGCCCCAGCATTTT. Protein sequence: CASSLFGGRGTGANQPQHF.

V usage is TRBV5-1 and J usage is TRBJ2-3; D may be TRBD1 (5 bases). Trimming pared 2 bases from V and 6 bases from J, leaving 16 bases between. There are 15 residues in the CDR3. Germline values: CDR1 SGHRS, CDR2 YFSETQ. CDR3 amino acids: CASSFTFQGVDTQYF. CDR3 DNA sequence: TGCGCCAGCAGCTTCACCTTCCAAGGGGTTGATACGCAGTATTTT. Full variable domain (outside the CDR3, taken from reference TRBV5-1 and TRBJ2-3): KAGVTQTPRYLIKTRGQQVTLSCSPISGHRSVSWYQQTPGQGLQFLFEYFSETQRNKGNFPGRFSGRQFSNSRSEMNVSTLELGDSALYLCASSFTFQGVDTQYFGPGTRLTVL.

J is TRBJ2-2 and V is TRBV4-2; D remains unclear. The CDR3 is 11 amino acids. Trimming took off 4 bases at V and 6 bases at J, with 3 bases between the two ends. The germline CDR1 and CDR2 sequences are LGHNA and YNFKEQ. CDR3 nucleotides: TGTGCCAGCAGCCTATCCGGGGAGCTGTTTTTT. Encoded protein: CASSLSGELFF.

V and J are TRBV13 and TRBJ2-7; the D gene is possibly TRBD1 (6 bases). V lost 8 bases and J lost 3, with 11 bases in between. This CDR3 is built from 12 residues. The germline V gene encodes CDR1 PRHDT and CDR2 FYEKMQ (reference sequence). In nucleotides, the CDR3 is TGTGCCAGCCGGAAAGGGGGCTACGAGCAGTACTTC. It is translated as CASRKGGYEQYF.

V is TRBV4-3 and J is TRBJ2-7, with a weak D call TRBD1 (6 bases). There are 15 residues in the CDR3. Trimming took off 4 bases at V and 3 bases at J, with 16 bases between the two ends. CDR1 and CDR2 from the germline V gene are LGHNA and YSLEER. The CDR3 region has the DNA TGCGCCAGCAGCCGGACCGGGGCAGGGGACTACGAGCAGTACTTC. Encoded protein: CASSRTGAGDYEQYF.

The rearrangement joins TRBV11-1 to TRBJ1-2; D possibly corresponds to TRBD1 (5 bases). This CDR3 contains 13 residues. Germline lookup yields CDR1 SGHAT and CDR2 FQDESV (reference sequence). V lost 3 bases and J 5 bases, leaving 10 bases between the germline ends. DNA for the CDR3: TGTGCCAGCAGCTTTGACAGCGAGTATGGCTACACCTTC. Translated, it gives CASSFDSEYGYTF.

This rearrangement joins TRBV4-3 to TRBJ2-6, with TRBD2 as a possible D gene (7 bases). V shed 0 bases and J shed 0 bases, with 15 bases lying between them. Germline CDR1 is LGHNA and CDR2 is YSLEER. The CDR3 consists of 19 residues. CDR3 residues: CASSQEGGVFYSGANVLTF. DNA of the CDR3: TGCGCCAGCAGCCAAGAAGGGGGGGTTTTTTACTCTGGGGCCAACGTCCTGACTTTC.

The genes are TRBV9 and TRBJ2-3; TRBD2 is a possible D gene (5 bases). The V end lost 0 bases, the J end lost 4 bases, and 15 bases lay between the germline ends. The CDR3 has 16 residues. Germline V gene lookup returns CDR1 SGDLS and CDR2 YYNGEE. CDR3 DNA sequence: TGTGCCAGCAGCGTAGAGGACTTCAACCTTCCAGATACGCAGTATTTT. Its protein product is CASSVEDFNLPDTQYF.

This chain links TRBV19 with TRBJ2-3, with D possibly called TRBD1 or TRBD2 (5 bases each). The CDR3 length is 18 residues. Trimming left V 7 bases short and J 1 base short, with 24 bases between. CDR1 LNHDA and CDR2 SQIVND come from the germline V gene (reference sequence). The CDR3 loop reads CASNPRFGDRWGTDTQYF. CDR3 nucleotide sequence: TGTGCCAGTAATCCGCGGTTCGGGGACCGGTGGGGCACAGATACGCAGTATTTT.

J is TRBJ1-1 and V is TRBV27, with a possible D match to TRBD1 (6 bases). Trimming stripped 0 bases from V and 1 base from J, with 15 bases between. Germline V CDR1 and CDR2: MNHEY, SMNVEV (reference sequence). The CDR3 spans 17 residues. CDR3 DNA sequence: TGTGCCAGCAGTTTATCTGTAGGGGACACTAGGAACACTGAAGCTTTCTTT. Encoded protein: CASSLSVGDTRNTEAFF.

The rearrangement joins TRBV19 to TRBJ2-2; TRBD2 aligns across 11 bases. CDR1 is LNHDA, CDR2 SQIVND, per germline (reference sequence). The CDR3 loop spans 16 amino acids. V lost 0 bases, J lost 8 bases, and 5 bases stayed unmatched. The CDR3 DNA reads as TGTGCCAGTAGTATAGATTTTACTAGCGGGAGAGGGGAGCTGTTTTTT. Translated: CASSIDFTSGRGELFF. The full variable domain, rest sourced from reference TRBV19 and TRBJ2-2, is DGGITQSPKYLFRKEGQNVTLSCEQNLNHDAMYWYRQDPGQGLRLIYYSQIVNDFQKGDIAEGYSVSREKKESFPLTVTSAQKNPTAFYLCASSIDFTSGRGELFFGEGSRLTVL.

The chain has TRBV11-2 and TRBJ2-2; weak D call: TRBD1 (6 bases). Germline CDR1 reads SGHAT; CDR2 reads FQNNGV. Trimming removed 0 bases at V and 4 bases at J, with 12 bases between. The CDR3 runs 16 residues. CDR3 nucleotides: TGTGCCAGCAGCTTAGATCGAGGGACATTCACCGGGGAGCTGTTTTTT. It translates to CASSLDRGTFTGELFF.

The DNA of the CDR3 is TGTGCCAGCAGGCCCCTCCCCGGTGCGGCCGGGGAGCTGTTTTTT. This codes for CASRPLPGAAGELFF. V usage is TRBV11-2 and J usage is TRBJ2-2; D remains unclear. This CDR3 has 15 amino acids. CDR1 SGHAT and CDR2 FQNNGV come from the germline V gene. V was shortened by 6 bases and J by 6 bases, with 17 bases between the two germline ends. The variable domain in full, with the rest retrieved from reference TRBV11-2 and TRBJ2-2, is EAGVAQSPRYKIIEKRQSVAFWCNPISGHATLYWYQQILGQGPKLLIQFQNNGVVDDSQLPKDRFSAERLKGVDSTLKIQPAKLEDSAVYLCASRPLPGAAGELFFGEGSRLTVL.

CDR3 nucleotides: TGTGCCAGCAGTTTTGTAGCGGGCACCTACGAGCAGTACTTC. This encodes CASSFVAGTYEQYF. This chain uses TRBV28 with TRBJ2-7; 7 nucleotides match TRBD2. J was trimmed by 2 bases and V by 3 bases; bases with no gene match: 4. Germline lookup yields CDR1 MDHEN and CDR2 SYDVKM. The CDR3 length is 14 residues. The variable domain in full, with the rest retrieved from reference TRBV28 and TRBJ2-7, is DVKVTQSSRYLVKRTGEKVFLECVQDMDHENMFWYRQDPGLGLRLIYFSYDVKMKEKGDIPEGYSVSREKKERFSLILESASTNQTSMYLCASSFVAGTYEQYFGPGTRLTVT.